This T cell receptor beta chain was sequenced for a study of shared clonotypes between healthy human individuals (dated by TCRdb to 2020 to 2021). In terms of the full investigation: A couple of women and three men aged 18 to 49 years were included in the cohort. Per donor, three plates each were used for CD4 naive and CD4 memory, two for CD8 naive, and one for CD8 memory. Blood TCR repertoires of about five healthy adults were deeply sequenced to estimate repertoire size and the extent of clonotype sharing between individuals. Libraries were prepared and TCR repertoires were sequenced by different laboratories using diverse techniques, in order to increase sequencing depth and limit assay-specific biases. Each donor's leukapheresis produced roughly between roughly 0.94 and 9.5 billion PBMCs. General study outcomes and caveats: Naive subsets generally had larger estimated clonotype richness than memory subsets. Because the study included a small number of donors, the genetic and exposure-history diversity represented was limited. Clonotypes shared by all four sorted-subset donors showed higher generation probabilities than non-shared clonotypes. Even with the large sequencing depth, rarefaction of the sorted-subset datasets indicated that sequencing was incomplete. Pairwise subsampling indicated that sequencing depth was expected to affect the degree of clonotype sharing among donors. Sampling was limited to blood, and TCR repertoires in tissue likely differ from TCR repertoires in blood. Sharing across a few donors was observed for around 4.8% of naive CD4, over 3% of naive CD8, over 2% of memory CD4, and approximately 0.41% of memory CD8 clonotypes.

Healthy HIV-negative adults with no recently reported acute infections or vaccinations were included as donors. Every donor was a Caucasian adult residing in Nashville, Tennessee, USA. CD4+ T cells were enriched through magnetic negative selection, after which naive cells were positively selected on CD45RA and the remaining negative fraction served as the memory subset. Blood was obtained by leukapheresis, after which PBMCs were separated by Ficoll-Histopaque density gradient centrifugation and cryopreserved in liquid nitrogen vapor phase. Purity and quantity of every magnetically sorted T cell population were checked by analytical flow cytometry. Each sorted fraction had its genomic DNA isolated and then quantified by UV absorbance on a Nanodrop 2000c. TCR CDR3 regions were amplified from genomic DNA by multiplex PCR using the deep immunoSEQ assay. For each cell subset, the extracted genomic DNA was distributed evenly across all wells of several immunoSEQ 96-well plates, and each plate served as one replicate. Each replicate PCR for sorted subsets received roughly 0.2 ug genomic DNA, equal to 30,000 or so T cell genomes. Purified libraries were measured with a Qubit 3.0 fluorometer, size-checked on a Bioanalyzer 2100, and measured again with the KAPA Library Quantification kit. Every immunoSEQ 96-well plate was sequenced on a separate single-read 150-cycle Illumina NextSeq 550 flow cell. The study's own analysis went as follows. Because only junctional sequences without quality scores were contained in the immunoSEQ output, filtering matching that applied to full-length reads could not be performed. Sequences were annotated with PyIR, a Python wrapper for IgBLAST v1.9, using IMGT germline references to assign V/J genes and CDR3. Reads were filtered out if the reads had weak V/J assignments (E-value above 1e-6), no CDR3, stop codons, out-of-frame junctions, or ambiguous translated residues. V3J clonotypes were defined as sequences sharing an identical inferred V gene, J gene, and CDR3 amino acid sequence. Percentage overlap between repertoires was computed as shared unique clonotypes divided by the size of the smaller repertoire. Three approaches were used to assess repertoire richness: RTK rarefaction, the Chao1 estimator, and Recon v2.1 estimates of unobserved clonotypes. OLGA was used to compute generation probabilities for all TCRbeta clonotypes that the gDNA method yielded from several donors. Here the immuneACCESS table is served through TCRdb, limited to in-frame sequences with V and J called. Missing clones are a known gap in these copies; in checked studies unresolved V genes cover under half, and the rest lacks a known reason. From that table come the V and J calls and clone size; the DNA was used to work out D and trimming. The sample profile shows approximately 2.5 million clones; approximately 93% of them were found once. Jointly, the top ten make up around 0.37% of the sample.

From a lookup of the germline V gene (reference sequence), CDR1 and CDR2 are LNHDA and SQIVND. The CDR3 covers 14 residues, taking in both the cysteine and the phenylalanine. Just the 42-base CDR3 DNA is kept, in frame starting at base 1. Trimming removed 3 bases from V and 4 bases from J, leaving 10 bases between the germline ends. For this clone: The target of this receptor is not known. The sample holds no much larger clone one base away, and base qualities are not on file.

Recombination joined TRBV19 with TRBJ1-5; too little of a D gene remains to name it. This TCR was recovered from a man younger than 30 in good health. Some clones in this sample may be carry-over from other donors' samples. Material for sequencing was naive CD4+ T cells from PBMCs. What the cell subset or site label conveys for this sample: CD45RA+ positively selected. This receptor carries the CDR3 CASSIQSANQPQHF. DNA sequence: TGTGCCAGTAGTATCCAGAGCGCAAATCAGCCCCAGCATTTT.